This TCR beta chain was documented in a study of control samples from healthy donors and cancer patients (TCRdb year 2020). The CDR3 starts with the cysteine, ends with the phenylalanine, and has 15 residues. CDR3 DNA is the only sequence kept; it has 45 bases, read in frame from the first base. Receptors were amplified or captured by the immunoSEQ multiplex PCR assay. TCRdb's version of the immuneACCESS table is confined to in-frame rearrangements and falls short of the full clone set. An unresolved V gene accounts for under half of the shortfall where checked; the remainder is of unknown origin. The table for this sample lists 95,000 to 150,000 clones; about 89% of them were counted only once. The ten most abundant clones make up less than 9.5% of the sample. As to this clone: No antigen is known for it. Nothing much larger sits one base from this clone, and base qualities are not available.

This TCR was recovered from a woman younger than 30 in good health. The sample comprised blood. The sequence joins TRBV21-1 to TRBJ2-5; the table's D call, TRBD2, was not checked against the DNA. TRBV21-1 is assigned pseudogene status. CDR3 sequence: CASSKVYMREETQYF. In nucleotide form, the sequence is TGTGCCAGCAGCAAGGTGTATATGCGCGAGGAGACCCAGTACTTC.